The 25 T cell receptor beta chains presented below share a single source sample, sequenced in a study of T cell responses to AZD1222 COVID-19 vaccine. Libraries were prepared by immunoSEQ multiplex PCR; TCRdb keeps only in-frame clonotypes and omits some of them. The data contain under 110,000 clones, about nine tenths of them seen just once; the ten biggest clones take up around 1.3%. The sequences come from peripheral blood, collected on day 0 of AZD1222 vaccination. The receptor source for this set is an adult in good health.

This chain links TRBV11-3 with TRBJ2-1; possibly TRBD2 for D (6 bases). Per the germline V gene, CDR1 is SGHNT and CDR2 is YENEEA. The CDR3 runs to 15 residues. The V and J ends lost 5 bases and 1 base respectively, with 12 bases between them. This CDR3 reads CASSTGRGSYNEQFF. CDR3 sequence (DNA): TGTGCCAGCAGCACCGGACGGGGGTCCTACAATGAGCAGTTCTTC.

The V call is TRBV10-2, the J call TRBJ2-3; 8 nucleotides agree with TRBD2. This CDR3 contains 15 residues. After removal of 4 bases from V and 0 bases from J, the junction contained 3 bases not matched to a gene. Germline CDR1 is WSHSY and CDR2 is SAAADI. CDR3 in amino acids: CASSARGVSTDTQYF. CDR3 coding DNA: TGCGCCAGCAGTGCGCGGGGGGTTAGCACAGATACGCAGTATTTT.

In DNA, the CDR3 is TGTGCCAGTAGTGTGACAGGGCCCCCTCCGGGTGGACTGGCGAGCTCCTACAATGAGCAGTTCTTC. Encoded protein: CASSVTGPPPGGLASSYNEQFF. V and J are TRBV19 and TRBJ2-1, with 7 bases fitting TRBD1. There are 22 residues in the CDR3. Germline assignment: CDR1 LNHDA and CDR2 SQIVND (reference sequence). The ends lost 5 bases at V and 0 bases at J; junction bases unmatched: 25.

This chain joins TRBV11-3 and TRBJ1-1; D may be TRBD1 (5 bases). The V end was cut by 1 base, the J end by 4 bases, with 10 bases between. Germline V gene sequence: CDR1 SGHNT, CDR2 YENEEA. The CDR3 is 14 amino acids. CDR3 sequence: CASSLGGAGTEAFF. In DNA, the CDR3 is TGTGCCAGCAGCTTAGGAGGGGCCGGCACTGAAGCTTTCTTT.

The J gene is TRBJ1-6, the V gene TRBV5-1; TRBD1 matches 7 bases. With V trimmed by 4 bases and J by 10 bases, 11 bases remained unmatched. The CDR3 length is 15 residues. The V gene's germline CDR1 is SGHRS and CDR2 YFSETQ. The CDR3 loop reads CASSIALEGASPLHF. CDR3 sequence (DNA): TGCGCCAGCAGCATAGCACTCGAGGGGGCGTCACCCCTCCACTTT. The whole variable domain, filled in from reference TRBV5-1 and TRBJ1-6, reads KAGVTQTPRYLIKTRGQQVTLSCSPISGHRSVSWYQQTPGQGLQFLFEYFSETQRNKGNFPGRFSGRQFSNSRSEMNVSTLELGDSALYLCASSIALEGASPLHFGNGTRLTVT.

V usage is TRBV3-1 (or the pseudogene TRBV3-2) and J usage is TRBJ1-1; TRBD1 agrees at 7 bases. Germline V gene lookup returns CDR1 LGHDT and CDR2 YNNKEL (reference sequence). This CDR3 spans 14 amino acids. The ends lost 5 bases at V and 0 bases at J; junction bases unmatched: 3. In DNA, the CDR3 is TGTGCCAGCAGCGTACAGGGGATGAACACTGAAGCTTTCTTT. Its protein product is CASSVQGMNTEAFF.

This chain joins TRBV19 and TRBJ1-1; D gene unclear. This CDR3 has 17 residues. Per germline, CDR1 LNHDA and CDR2 SQIVND (reference sequence). Deletions cut 9 bases from V and 4 bases from J, with 27 bases between. CDR3 in DNA: TGTGCCAGCCCAGTATTACCCCAGCGAGGGTTTAGCACTGAAGCTTTCTTT. Translating it yields CASPVLPQRGFSTEAFF.

This chain links TRBV6-4 with TRBJ2-1; TRBD2 matches at 10 bases. The CDR3 loop spans 15 amino acids. The V gene's germline CDR1 is MRHNA and CDR2 SNTAGT. V gave up 4 bases and J gave up 4 bases; unmatched junction bases: 4. The CDR3 loop is CASSGTSGAYNEQFF. CDR3 DNA sequence: TGTGCCAGCAGTGGAACTAGCGGGGCTTACAATGAGCAGTTCTTC.

The chain recombines TRBV12-3 or TRBV12-4 with TRBJ1-2; TRBD1 aligns across 9 bases. This CDR3 is 13 amino acids long. After removal of 8 bases from V and 5 bases from J, the junction contained 6 bases not matched to a gene. For the CDR3, the DNA is TGTGCCAGCGGCAAGACAGGGGGGTATGGCTACACCTTC. It encodes CASGKTGGYGYTF.

The rearrangement uses TRBV30 and TRBJ1-3; no definite D call. Per the germline V gene, CDR1 is GTSNPN and CDR2 is SVGIG (reference sequence). Trimming removed 2 bases from V and 3 bases from J, with 5 bases in between. This CDR3 region has 12 residues. The DNA of the CDR3 is TGTGCCTGGAGTTGGGGTGGAAACACCATATATTTT. Its translation is CAWSWGGNTIYF.

The rearrangement links TRBV5-4 to TRBJ2-3, with a tentative D call TRBD2 (6 bases). The CDR3 is made up of 13 amino acids. Looked up from germline, CDR1 is SGHNT and CDR2 is YYREEE (reference sequence). CDR3 amino acids: CATAGTLTDTQYF. CDR3 nucleotides: TGTGCAACGGCGGGGACGCTCACAGATACGCAGTATTTT.

The V gene is TRBV9, the J gene TRBJ2-4, with 10 bases matching TRBD1. CDR1 and CDR2 (germline): SGDLS, YYNGEE. The CDR3 extends over 16 amino acids. V shed 3 bases, J shed 3 bases, and the junction held 6 bases outside the gene matches. CDR3 protein: CASSGQGAWGKNIQYF. CDR3 bases: TGTGCCAGCAGCGGACAGGGGGCATGGGGCAAAAACATTCAGTACTTC. The full variable domain, completed using reference TRBV9 and TRBJ2-4, is DSGVTQTPKHLITATGQRVTLRCSPRSGDLSVYWYQQSLDQGLQFLIQYYNGEERAKGNILERFSAQQFPDLHSELNLSSLELGDSALYFCASSGQGAWGKNIQYFGAGTRLSVL.

V gene TRBV28 combines with J gene TRBJ1-5; no clear D gene. Germline V lookup: CDR1 MDHEN, CDR2 SYDVKM. Trimming stripped 1 base from V and 15 bases from J, with 22 bases between. The CDR3 extends over 15 amino acids. Here the CDR3 reads CASSLLSYSNGLRHF. The CDR3 DNA is TGTGCCAGCAGTTTATTGTCCTACTCGAACGGACTCCGGCATTTT.

The chain has TRBV6-6 and TRBJ1-3; D possibly corresponds to TRBD1 (6 bases). Looked up from germline, CDR1 is MNHNY and CDR2 is SVGAGI (reference sequence). CDR3 size: 15 residues. With 3 bases removed from V and 4 bases from J, the gap between germline ends came to 13 bases. The CDR3: CASSYGDTHGNTIYF. The CDR3 DNA follows: TGTGCCAGCAGTTATGGGGACACCCACGGAAACACCATATATTTT.

J is TRBJ1-4 and V is TRBV5-5, with D unresolved. The CDR3 extends over 16 amino acids. V was pared by 4 bases and J by 4 bases, with 17 bases between. Looked up from germline, CDR1 is SGHKS and CDR2 is YYEKEE (reference sequence). In nucleotides, the CDR3 is TGTGCCAGCAGCCTCCTTATGGGTTTCGTTAATGAAAAACTGTTTTTT. Translated, it gives CASSLLMGFVNEKLFF. The complete variable domain, with remaining parts taken from reference TRBV5-5 and TRBJ1-4, reads DAGVTQSPTHLIKTRGQQVTLRCSPISGHKSVSWYQQVLGQGPQFIFQYYEKEERGRGNFPDRFSARQFPNYSSELNVNALLLGDSALYLCASSLLMGFVNEKLFFGSGTQLSVL.

The V gene is TRBV6-5, the J gene TRBJ1-4, with TRBD1 as a possible D gene (5 bases). The CDR3 length is 13 residues. In germline, CDR1 is MNHEY, CDR2 SVGAGI. V was clipped by 11 bases and J by 6 bases, with 16 bases between them. The CDR3 DNA reads TGTGCCTCTGGGGGTGGTTTCTATGAAAAACTGTTTTTT. This sequence encodes CASGGGFYEKLFF.

The chain joins TRBV6-5 to TRBJ1-1, with D uncertain. Germline V CDR1 and CDR2: MNHEY, SVGAGI. V lost 6 bases and J 2 bases, leaving 10 bases between the germline ends. The CDR3 runs 13 residues. CDR3 loop: CASRMTFNTEAFF. CDR3 nucleotides: TGTGCCAGCAGGATGACCTTCAACACTGAAGCTTTCTTT.

The V call is TRBV4-1, the J call TRBJ2-1, with D unclear. Trimming pared 4 bases from V and 5 bases from J, leaving 6 bases between. The CDR3 has 12 amino acids. The germline V gene encodes CDR1 MGHRA and CDR2 YSYEKL. This CDR3 reads CASSPSNNEQFF. In nucleotides, the CDR3 is TGCGCCAGCAGCCCGAGCAACAATGAGCAGTTCTTC.

The V call is TRBV6-5, the J call TRBJ1-2; TRBD1 might be the D (6 bases). Trimming pared 6 bases from V and 8 bases from J, leaving 16 bases between. CDR3 length: 13 amino acids. Germline values: CDR1 MNHEY, CDR2 SVGAGI. The CDR3 DNA follows: TGTGCCAGCAGCCCCTTGAGGGGGGACGGCTACACCTTC. This codes for CASSPLRGDGYTF.

This chain uses TRBV6-5 with TRBJ2-1; TRBD2 matches 9 bases. J lost 10 bases, V lost 8 bases, and 15 bases had no gene match. CDR3 length equals 15 residues. CDR1 MNHEY and CDR2 SVGAGI come from the germline V gene. The CDR3 DNA follows: TGTGCCAGCGAGTCTGGCGGGGGGGCGGGATCCGAGCAGTTCTTC. Its protein is CASESGGGAGSEQFF.

The rearrangement uses TRBV6-2 or TRBV6-3 and TRBJ2-1; unclear D gene. V lost 2 bases to trimming and J lost 2 bases, with 10 bases between them. Per the germline V gene, CDR1 is MNHEY and CDR2 is SVGEGT. The CDR3 sequence is 15 residues long. CDR3 in DNA: TGTGCCAGCAGTTACGTGGGGTACGCCTACAATGAGCAGTTCTTC. Translating gives CASSYVGYAYNEQFF.

The chain is built from TRBV6-4 and TRBJ1-5; 7 bases are shared with TRBD1. Germline values: CDR1 MRHNA, CDR2 SNTAGT. The CDR3 contains 13 residues. The V segment lost 7 bases and the J segment 6 bases; nucleotides outside the gene matches: 6. For the CDR3, the DNA is TGTGCCAGCACGAGACAGGGACGTCAGCCCCAGCATTTT. Its translation: CASTRQGRQPQHF.

The chain recombines TRBV2 with TRBJ1-4; weak D call: TRBD1 (6 bases). Germline loops: CDR1 SNHLY, CDR2 FYNNEI. V lost 7 bases and J 3 bases, leaving 15 bases between the germline ends. This CDR3 is built from 15 residues. CDR3 residues: CASTSEGGPNEKLFF. Written as DNA, the CDR3 is TGTGCCAGCACCAGTGAGGGGGGACCTAATGAAAAACTGTTTTTT.

J is TRBJ1-4 and V is TRBV7-9; the D gene is possibly TRBD1 (6 bases). This CDR3 is 16 amino acids long. From germline, CDR1 is SEHNR and CDR2 FQNEAQ (reference sequence). Between the trimmed V and J ends, which lost 6 bases and 2 bases, there was a span of 16 bases. This chain's CDR3 is CASSLNTGPTNEKLFF. Here the CDR3 DNA reads TGTGCCAGCAGTTTAAATACAGGGCCTACTAATGAAAAACTGTTTTTT.

The V gene is TRBV3-1 (or the pseudogene TRBV3-2), the J gene TRBJ2-2, with 10 bases identical to TRBD2. The trim removed 1 base at V and 2 bases at J, leaving 1 base unmatched. Germline values: CDR1 LGHDT, CDR2 YNNKEL (reference sequence). The CDR3 totals 16 residues. DNA for the CDR3: TGTGCCAGCAGCCAAGGACTAGCGGGTAACACCGGGGAGCTGTTTTTT. This encodes CASSQGLAGNTGELFF.